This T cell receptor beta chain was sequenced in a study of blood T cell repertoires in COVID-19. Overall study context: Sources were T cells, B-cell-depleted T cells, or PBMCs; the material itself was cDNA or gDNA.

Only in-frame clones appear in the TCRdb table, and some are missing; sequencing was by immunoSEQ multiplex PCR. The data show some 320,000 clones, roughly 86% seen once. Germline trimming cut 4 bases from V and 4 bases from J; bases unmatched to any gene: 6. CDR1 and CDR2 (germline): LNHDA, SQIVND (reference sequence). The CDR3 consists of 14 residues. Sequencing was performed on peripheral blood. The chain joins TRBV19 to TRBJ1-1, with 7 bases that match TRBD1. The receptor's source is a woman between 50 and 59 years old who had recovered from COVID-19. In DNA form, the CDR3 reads TGTGCCAGTAGTACAATAACAGGGGTCACTGAAGCTTTCTTT. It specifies CASSTITGVTEAFF.